This TCR beta chain stems from a study of cytotoxic CD8 clonotypes in ibrutinib-treated CLL. On the study more broadly: Partial response was seen in approximately 25 patients and complete response in 2; after median about 70 months, about 14 stayed remitted, about 12 progressed. Regarding the study as a whole: Private clonotypes, not public ones, expanded at ibrutinib response.

Here immunoSEQ multiplex PCR was the method, and the copy in TCRdb shows in-frame clones only, minus some. This sample has approximately 150,000 clones, with around 80% found just once. Notes on this clone: Its antigen is not identified.

This TCR came from a human donor with chronic lymphocytic leukemia. This material consisted of PBMCs, taken after 24 months of ibrutinib treatment.

This CDR3 reads CASRERVVAGNTIYF. The DNA for the CDR3 is TGTGCCAGCAGGGAACGGGTAGTAGCTGGAAACACCATATATTTT. This sequence joins TRBV2 and TRBJ1-3; D gene uncertain. The V gene lost 6 bases and the J gene lost 2 bases, with 14 bases spanning the gap. The CDR3 is 15 residues long. CDR1 and CDR2 (germline): SNHLY, FYNNEI.